The 8 T cell receptor beta chains in this list originate from one sample, sequenced in a study of technical replicates of blood from several donors (dated by TCRdb to about 2017). To prepare the library, the immunoSEQ multiplex PCR assay was applied. Drawn from immuneACCESS, this table holds only the in-frame rearrangements with V and J called that TCRdb kept. Clones are partly lost; checked studies trace under half to an unresolved V gene and leave the rest unexplained. The sample table shows tens of thousands of clones, and 96% are seen once. 0.3% to 0.4% of the sample belongs to the ten largest clones. The sequenced sample consisted of T cells isolated from PBMCs. These receptors were obtained from a human donor in good health.

As DNA, the CDR3 is TGTGCCAGCAGTTTGGGGACTCGAAACAATGAGCAGTTCTTC. Protein product: CASSLGTRNNEQFF. The chain links TRBV27 to TRBJ2-1, with D possibly matching TRBD2 (6 bases). The length of the CDR3 is 14 residues. Germline CDR1 and CDR2: MNHEY and SMNVEV (reference sequence). Trimming cost V 3 bases and J 5 bases, with 11 bases left between them.

The rearrangement uses TRBV5-1 and TRBJ1-4, with a tentative D call TRBD1 (5 bases). Germline V lookup: CDR1 SGHRS, CDR2 YFSETQ. Deletions cut 1 base from V and 7 bases from J, with 17 bases between. The CDR3 loop spans 16 amino acids. CDR3 coding DNA: TGCGCCAGCAGCTTGACAGTTCAGGGTATGGTTGAAAAACTGTTTTTT. Its translation: CASSLTVQGMVEKLFF.

V is TRBV19 and J is TRBJ2-2, with TRBD1 as a possible D gene (6 bases). The V end was cut by 2 bases, the J end by 1 base, with 14 bases between. Germline CDR1 and CDR2: LNHDA and SQIVND (reference sequence). The CDR3 extends over 17 amino acids. CDR3 in DNA: TGTGCCAGTAGTATATGGCAGGGGAACGGGAACACCGGGGAGCTGTTTTTT. Translated, it gives CASSIWQGNGNTGELFF. The variable domain in full, completed from reference TRBV19 and TRBJ2-2, reads DGGITQSPKYLFRKEGQNVTLSCEQNLNHDAMYWYRQDPGQGLRLIYYSQIVNDFQKGDIAEGYSVSREKKESFPLTVTSAQKNPTAFYLCASSIWQGNGNTGELFFGEGSRLTVL.

This CDR3 reads CASSVTGSGNTIYF. In DNA form, the CDR3 reads TGTGCCAGCAGTGTGACAGGATCTGGAAACACCATATATTTT. The V call is TRBV27, the J call TRBJ1-3; D might be TRBD1 (6 bases). From germline, CDR1 is MNHEY and CDR2 SMNVEV (reference sequence). This CDR3 comprises 14 residues. The V and J ends lost 5 bases and 1 base respectively, with 9 bases between them.

J is TRBJ2-7 and V is TRBV5-6; D is possibly TRBD1 (6 bases). The CDR3 is 15 residues long. Trimming took off 0 bases at V and 5 bases at J, with 15 bases between the two ends. CDR1 SGHDT and CDR2 YYEEEE come from the germline V gene. This CDR3 is CASSLDVAGANEQYF. DNA for the CDR3: TGTGCCAGCAGCTTGGACGTGGCAGGGGCCAACGAGCAGTACTTC.

The V call is TRBV6-4, the J call TRBJ1-2; 8 bases map to TRBD1. With V trimmed by 5 bases and J by 8 bases, 7 bases remained unmatched. The V gene's germline CDR1 is MRHNA and CDR2 SNTAGT. The CDR3 is 13 amino acids. In DNA, the CDR3 is TGTGCCAGCAGTAGGGACAGGACGGGAGGCTACACCTTC. Translation: CASSRDRTGGYTF.

The rearrangement joins TRBV6-5 to TRBJ2-7; maybe TRBD1 (5 bases). V lost 2 bases and J 2 bases, leaving 7 bases between the germline ends. CDR1 is MNHEY and CDR2 is SVGAGI in the germline V gene. The CDR3 extends over 13 amino acids. The CDR3 DNA reads as TGTGCCAGCAGTTACGACAGCACCTACGAGCAGTACTTC. It encodes CASSYDSTYEQYF.

This clone was seen only once. The chain joins TRBV30 to TRBJ1-1, with D possibly TRBD1 on 6 matching bases. Germline CDR1 is GTSNPN and CDR2 is SVGIG (reference sequence). V lost 4 bases, J lost 11 bases, and 11 bases lay in between. The CDR3 consists of 10 residues. CDR3 sequence (DNA): TGTGCCTGGATTGCGGGGGGCGCTTTCTTT. Protein product: CAWIAGGAFF.